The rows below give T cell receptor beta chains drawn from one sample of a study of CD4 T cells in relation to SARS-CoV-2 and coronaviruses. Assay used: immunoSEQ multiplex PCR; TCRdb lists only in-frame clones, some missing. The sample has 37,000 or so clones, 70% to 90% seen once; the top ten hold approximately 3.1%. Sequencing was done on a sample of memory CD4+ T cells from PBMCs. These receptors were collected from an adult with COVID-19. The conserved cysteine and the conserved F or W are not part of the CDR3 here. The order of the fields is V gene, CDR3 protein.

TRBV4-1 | ASSQPTSGSSYEQY
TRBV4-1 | AYGRAYNEQF
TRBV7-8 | ASSFPSVSGGSYNEQF
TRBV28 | ASHTTSAWF
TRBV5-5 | ASSLVPQGAYEQY
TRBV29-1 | SVEDTGGKGYT
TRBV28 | ASSFGQVQY
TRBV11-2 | ASSFARRDTQY
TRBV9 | ASSVALTSGRTSNEQF
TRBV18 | ASSPGAGLGETQY
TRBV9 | ASSVFTGGFYEQY
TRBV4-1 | ASSQEGRQAGDTQY
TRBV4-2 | ASSQEGLAGYLAYNEQF
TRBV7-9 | ASSLFRVHNEQF
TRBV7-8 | ASSSLAGAGGEQY
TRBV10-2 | ASSPQGDTQY
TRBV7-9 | ASSFTEAGGYT